This T cell receptor (beta chain) was found in a study of T cells in Graves' hyperthyroidism and ophthalmopathy. Diagnosis rested on symptoms, serum thyroxine and TRAb, thyroid ultrasound, and orbital computed tomography. Blood from later-ophthalmopathy patients was taken at first hyperthyroidism diagnosis. Between the trimmed V and J ends, which lost 2 bases and 9 bases, there was a span of 11 bases. The CDR3 length is 14 residues. Germline loops: CDR1 MDHEN, CDR2 SYDVKM. RNA transcripts served as the template for amplifying TCR beta CDR3 regions. When the TCR CDR3 underwent first-round RT-PCR, the HTBI primer set was used. MiXCR, applied by TCRdb to the multiplex PCR reads, yields one record per CDR3 protein. The table includes some 400,000 distinct CDR3 sequences, about 13% detected once.

The V and J genes are TRBV28 and TRBJ1-6; D ambiguous. The specimen was blood. The sequence was obtained from a man aged 25 to 45 with Graves' hyperthyroidism that later progressed to Graves' ophthalmopathy. CDR3 residues: CASSLDLPGSPLHF. CDR3 coding DNA: TGTGCCAGCAGTTTAGACCTGCCAGGTTCACCCCTCCACTTT.